This T cell receptor beta chain was retrieved from a study of metastatic and nonmetastatic thyroid tumors. Study-wide results and limits: Malignant thyroid tumors reportedly exceeded benign nodules significantly in TCR beta diversity, with the difference appearing in blood and tumor.

No treatment had been given to any patient before thyroid surgery. Original data processing: Clinicopathological groups of papillary thyroid cancer showed CDR3 differences that were used to build a distant-metastasis classifier. TCRdb redid the clone calls on the PCR reads using MiXCR. TCRdb, not the original authors, processed these V and J calls. Found here are some 19,000 clones, roughly 25% of them singletons; the top ten hold roughly 3.3%. In its sample, this clone was seen many times. As yet, its antigen is unknown. The source of this sequence is a male donor with papillary thyroid cancer or a benign thyroid nodule (not recorded which). Some clones in this sample may be carry-over from other donors' samples. The source material was blood.

The CDR3 nucleotides are TGTGCCAGCTCACCACCCGGAGGTTTCAATCAGCCCCAGCATTTT. It encodes CASSPPGGFNQPQHF. This chain connects TRBV18 to TRBJ1-5; D gene uncertain. The CDR3 has 15 amino acids. Germline CDR1 and CDR2: KGHSH and LQKENI. Trimming removed 0 bases at V and 3 bases at J, with 9 bases between. The full variable domain, completed using reference TRBV18 and TRBJ1-5, is NAGVMQNPRHLVRRRGQEARLRCSPMKGHSHVYWYRQLPEEGLKFMVYLQKENIIDESGMPKERFSAEFPKEGPSILRIQQVVRGDSAAYFCASSPPGGFNQPQHFGDGTRLSIL.